This T cell receptor beta chain came from a study of T-cell memory formation after mild COVID-19. General observations from the study: CD4/CD8 balance held among clones contracting day 15 to 85, and later expanders leaned CD4+.

Deletions cut 2 bases from V and 4 bases from J, with 11 bases between. The length of the CDR3 is 14 residues. Germline V gene data show CDR1 as MNHNY and CDR2 as SVGAGI (reference sequence). TCRdb used MiXCR to reprocess the 5' RACE reads, holding one entry per CDR3 protein. The table shows some 340,000 distinct CDR3 sequences, with approximately 13% occurring only once. The table lists this clonotype with a few counts. The antigen remains unidentified. The material sequenced was PBMCs or a T cell subset sorted from them (not recorded which). The receptor's source is a man between 18 and 35 years old who had mild COVID-19 (a few samples of this study predate the infection). Cell type and time point are not known. The chain is built from TRBV6-6 and TRBJ1-1; D is unresolved. The CDR3 protein is CASSYGGVVTEAFF. CDR3 DNA: TGTGCCAGCAGTTACGGTGGGGTTGTCACTGAAGCTTTCTTT.